This T cell receptor (beta chain) stems from a study of T-cell memory formation after mild COVID-19. Study findings and constraints: Clones contracting day 15 to 85 were balanced CD4/CD8; later expanders leaned CD4+. Pre-infection memory held some responding clones, suggesting pre-existing cross-reactive T cells responded. For contracting clones, CD4+ ones sat mainly in CM and EM, CD8+ in EMRA.

Looked up from germline, CDR1 is MGHDK and CDR2 is SYGVNS. This CDR3 contains 14 residues. Unmatched junction bases numbered 11, after V lost 9 bases and J lost 4 bases. One entry per CDR3 protein results from TCRdb running MiXCR on the 5' RACE reads. The sample yields about 350,000 distinct CDR3 sequences, approximately 14% seen once. A few counts support this clonotype. No antigen is known for it. V and J are TRBV25-1 and TRBJ1-1, with 7 bases that match TRBD1. The TCR sequence derives from a man between 18 and 29 years old who had mild COVID-19 (a few samples of this study predate the infection). Cell type and time point are not known. Sequences were obtained from PBMCs or a T cell subset sorted from them (not recorded which). CDR3: CASQTVQGSTEAFF. Written as DNA, the CDR3 is TGTGCCAGTCAAACGGTACAGGGGTCCACTGAAGCTTTCTTT.